These 19 T cell receptor beta chains came from one sample sequenced in a study of cytomegalovirus exposure and HLA in healthy donors. Researchers ran the PCR with 60 Vbeta and 13 Jbeta primers. Some clones are missing from TCRdb's copy, which holds only in-frame ones; the method was immunoSEQ multiplex PCR. The table has 95,000 to 130,000 clones, approximately 81% seen once. The sample was PBMCs. These receptors came from a woman in her 30s in good health and CMV-seronegative.

Details on this clone: Other nucleotide sequences in the sample specify the same CDR3. The chain joins TRBV7-3 to TRBJ2-1; maybe TRBD2 (5 bases). The CDR3 spans 15 residues. V was clipped by 0 bases and J by 4 bases, with 10 bases between them. Germline V CDR1 and CDR2: SGHTA, FQGTGA. The CDR3 reads CASSLTVSGYNEQFF. The DNA of the CDR3 is TGTGCCAGCAGCTTAACGGTATCGGGATACAATGAGCAGTTCTTC.

V is TRBV11-3 and J is TRBJ2-7; 7 nucleotides match TRBD2. V lost 5 bases, J lost 4 bases, and 8 bases stayed unmatched. From germline, CDR1 is SGHNT and CDR2 YENEEA. This CDR3 spans 14 amino acids. CDR3 coding DNA: TGTGCCAGCAGCCCAGGTGGGAGGGATTACGAGCAGTACTTC. The encoded protein is CASSPGGRDYEQYF. The full variable domain, with the rest looked up from reference TRBV11-3 and TRBJ2-7, is EAGVVQSPRYKIIEKKQPVAFWCNPISGHNTLYWYLQNLGQGPELLIRYENEEAVDDSQLPKDRFSAERLKGVDSTLKIQPAELGDSAVYLCASSPGGRDYEQYFGPGTRLTVT.

The V gene is TRBV11-2, the J gene TRBJ2-1, with 8 bases fitting TRBD2. The CDR3 length is 15 residues. Germline CDR1 is SGHAT and CDR2 is FQNNGV. V lost 1 base and J lost 2; bases outside the gene matches: 1. The CDR3: CASSLVLAAYNEQFF. CDR3 nucleotides: TGTGCCAGCAGCTTAGTACTAGCGGCCTACAATGAGCAGTTCTTC.

V gene TRBV5-1 combines with J gene TRBJ2-3; no clear D gene. CDR3 length equals 13 residues. Deletions cut 0 bases from V and 1 base from J, with 3 bases between. Germline-derived CDR1 and CDR2 are SGHRS and YFSETQ. In nucleotides, the CDR3 is TGCGCCAGCAGCTTGGCAGGCACAGATACGCAGTATTTT. Protein: CASSLAGTDTQYF.

This chain joins TRBV28 and TRBJ2-3; 8 nucleotides line up with TRBD1. The CDR3 runs to 15 residues. After removal of 5 bases from V and 4 bases from J, the junction contained 8 bases not matched to a gene. CDR1 is MDHEN, CDR2 SYDVKM, per germline. CDR3 coding DNA: TGTGCCAGCAGTCCCGGGACAGGACATCCAGATACGCAGTATTTT. Its protein product is CASSPGTGHPDTQYF.

The chain links TRBV5-1 to TRBJ2-1; D is unresolved. V was cut by 0 bases and J by 7 bases, with 5 bases left in between. The CDR3 length is 12 residues. The V gene's germline CDR1 is SGHRS and CDR2 YFSETQ. CDR3 amino acids: CASSLVVNEQFF. CDR3 coding DNA: TGCGCCAGCAGCTTGGTAGTGAATGAGCAGTTCTTC.

This chain joins TRBV28 and TRBJ2-3; D is unresolved. V was clipped by 5 bases and J by 3 bases, with 18 bases between them. Looked up from germline, CDR1 is MDHEN and CDR2 is SYDVKM. This CDR3 contains 16 residues. The CDR3 DNA reads TGTGCCAGCAGTCCCCGACTCTCCAGTATTACAGATACGCAGTATTTT. Protein: CASSPRLSSITDTQYF.

This chain links TRBV28 with TRBJ2-2; 11 bases align to TRBD2. Germline V gives CDR1 MDHEN, CDR2 SYDVKM. This CDR3 is 16 amino acids long. J was trimmed by 5 bases and V by 6 bases; bases with no gene match: 8. CDR3 loop: CASSAVGTSGTGELFF. The DNA for the CDR3 is TGTGCCAGCAGCGCAGTCGGGACTAGCGGAACCGGGGAGCTGTTTTTT.

The chain has TRBV5-4 and TRBJ2-5, with D tentatively TRBD2 (5 bases). Trimming took 0 bases from V and 2 from J, leaving 11 bases between them. The CDR3 totals 15 residues. Germline V gene lookup returns CDR1 SGHNT and CDR2 YYREEE (reference sequence). CDR3 DNA sequence: TGTGCCAGCAGCTTGGAGGCCAGAGGGCAAGAGACCCAGTACTTC. Its translation is CASSLEARGQETQYF.

This clone appeared a few times. The V call is TRBV19, the J call TRBJ1-4; TRBD1 matches 7 bases. Germline CDR1 and CDR2: LNHDA and SQIVND (reference sequence). This CDR3 comprises 14 residues. The V segment lost 5 bases and the J segment 7 bases; nucleotides outside the gene matches: 7. The CDR3 nucleotides read TGTGCCAGTAGTTTCGGGACAGCCCCTGAAAAACTGTTTTTT. Its protein is CASSFGTAPEKLFF.

This clone was seen only a few times. V gene TRBV4-1 combines with J gene TRBJ2-4; 10 nucleotides line up with TRBD2. Germline lookup yields CDR1 MGHRA and CDR2 YSYEKL. This CDR3 has 15 residues. V lost 2 bases and J lost 4; bases outside the gene matches: 2. The CDR3 sequence is CASSQPTSGKNIQYF. The CDR3 region has the DNA TGCGCCAGCAGCCAACCGACTAGCGGGAAAAACATTCAGTACTTC.

The chain couples TRBV30 to TRBJ2-2, with TRBD1 as a possible D gene (5 bases). With 0 bases removed from V and 3 bases from J, the gap between germline ends came to 17 bases. This CDR3 has 17 amino acids. Germline V gene lookup returns CDR1 GTSNPN and CDR2 SVGIG (reference sequence). CDR3: CAWSVLAGRADTGELFF. In DNA, the CDR3 is TGTGCCTGGAGTGTACTGGCAGGGCGTGCGGACACCGGGGAGCTGTTTTTT.

This clone was picked up one time. This chain connects TRBV28 to TRBJ1-2; D remains ambiguous. This CDR3 contains 11 residues. Germline values: CDR1 MDHEN, CDR2 SYDVKM. The germline V and J ends were trimmed by 6 bases and 8 bases, with 10 bases remaining between them. The chain's CDR3 is CASSLDWGYTF. DNA of the CDR3: TGTGCCAGCAGCCTCGACTGGGGCTACACCTTC.

The J gene is TRBJ1-2, the V gene TRBV7-3; D unclear. Trimming removed 2 bases from V and 0 bases from J, with 4 bases in between. Germline loops: CDR1 SGHTA, CDR2 FQGTGA. There are 13 residues in the CDR3. CDR3 nucleotide sequence: TGTGCCAGCAGCTTACACACTAACTATGGCTACACCTTC. This translates into CASSLHTNYGYTF.

Worth noting for this clone: An end of the junction differs from the germline gene, which may be a read error. The chain carries TRBV18 and TRBJ2-5; TRBD1 matches 8 bases. CDR3 length: 15 residues. CDR1 is KGHSH and CDR2 is LQKENI in the germline V gene. CDR3 region: CASSPPGQGQDTQYF. The CDR3 nucleotides are TGTGCCAGCTCACCACCAGGACAGGGCCAAGACACCCAGTACTTC.

The chain carries TRBV10-2 and TRBJ1-2; D is undetermined. The CDR3 is 15 residues long. Per germline, CDR1 WSHSY and CDR2 SAAADI. The V end was cut by 7 bases, the J end by 3 bases, with 18 bases between. CDR3 protein: CASTEGRVMDYGYTF. The CDR3, as DNA: TGCGCCAGCACCGAGGGTAGGGTAATGGACTATGGCTACACCTTC.

This clone occurred a few times. The chain links TRBV14 to TRBJ2-5; 9 bases agree with TRBD2. The last part of the DNA fits TRBJ2-7 better; the J call may be wrong. This CDR3 is built from 15 residues. The germline CDR1 and CDR2 sequences are SGHDN and FVKESK. CDR3 residues: CASSQVAGEAYEQYF. DNA of the CDR3: TGTGCCAGCAGCCAAGTAGCGGGGGAGGCCTACGAGCAGTACTTC.

V and J are TRBV2 and TRBJ2-3; D is ambiguous. Deletions cut 4 bases from V and 6 bases from J, with 17 bases between. Germline lookup yields CDR1 SNHLY and CDR2 FYNNEI. The CDR3 length is 15 residues. This CDR3 is CASSVIPSSRDTQYF. The CDR3 coding sequence is TGTGCCAGCAGTGTTATCCCATCCTCTCGGGATACGCAGTATTTT.

This chain links TRBV2 with TRBJ2-1, with TRBD2 matching over 9 bases. Per germline, CDR1 SNHLY and CDR2 FYNNEI. The CDR3 is 17 amino acids. V was clipped by 5 bases and J by 10 bases; unmatched bases: 18. The CDR3 reads CASSPYLAGIAGGEQFF. In nucleotides, the CDR3 is TGTGCCAGCAGTCCTTATCTAGCGGGAATTGCTGGGGGGGAGCAGTTCTTC.